What follows describes a single T cell receptor beta chain. Antigen unknown. Profiling relied on immunoSEQ multiplex PCR, and the TCRdb table lists in-frame clones only, not all of them. Of 560,000 or so clones listed, roughly 96% were seen once; the top ten hold approximately 0.1%. The ends were cut back, 6 bases at V and 5 bases at J, with 13 bases in the middle. The CDR3 runs to 13 residues. Germline V CDR1 and CDR2: SEHNR, FQNEAQ (reference sequence). The sample belongs to a study of shared clonotypes between healthy human individuals. Whole-study findings and limits: A generally larger estimated richness was seen in naive subsets than in memory subsets. Naive CD4 clonotypes overlapped across a handful of donors at about 5.3%.

Cells designated naive CD8 were CD45RO-negative and were positively selected for CCR7, with terminally differentiated effector memory CD45RA+ cells excluded. Donation came from healthy HIV-negative adults that had no recent acute infections or vaccinations. The chain links TRBV7-9 to TRBJ2-5, with a possible D match to TRBD2 (6 bases). The sequence derives from a woman aged 25 to 39 in good health. Input material: naive CD8+ T cells sorted from blood. The CDR3 is CASRPGVRETQYF. The CDR3 nucleotides read TGTGCCAGCAGGCCGGGGGTGAGGGAGACCCAGTACTTC.